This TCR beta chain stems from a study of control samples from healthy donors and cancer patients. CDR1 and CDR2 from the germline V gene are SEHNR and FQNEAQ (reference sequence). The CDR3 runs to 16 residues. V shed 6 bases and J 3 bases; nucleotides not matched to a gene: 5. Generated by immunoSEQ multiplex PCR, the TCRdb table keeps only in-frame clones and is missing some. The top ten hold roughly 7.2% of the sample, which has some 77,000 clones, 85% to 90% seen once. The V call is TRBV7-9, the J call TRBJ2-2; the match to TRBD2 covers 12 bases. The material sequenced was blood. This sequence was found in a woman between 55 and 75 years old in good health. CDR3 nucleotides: TGTGCCAGCAGAGGCCGACTAGCGGGAGACACCGGGGAGCTGTTTTTT. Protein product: CASRGRLAGDTGELFF.